The 21 T cell receptor beta chains given below trace back to one sample, sequenced in a study of T cells in localized non-small cell lung cancer. Clones were read by immunoSEQ multiplex PCR, and TCRdb kept only the in-frame ones, dropping some. The sample contains around 36,000 clones, roughly 77% of which appear only once. The material was PBMCs, obtained before any cancer treatment. The origin of the receptors is a woman aged 35 to 75 with stage II squamous cell lung carcinoma.

This clone was observed once. V is TRBV7-6 and J is TRBJ2-5; 9 nucleotides align to TRBD2. CDR3 size: 14 residues. V was pared by 2 bases and J by 5 bases, with 3 bases of the junction left unmatched. CDR1 is SGHVS, CDR2 FNYEAQ, per germline. CDR3 loop: CASSLMAGGETQYF. The DNA of the CDR3 is TGTGCCAGCAGCTTAATGGCGGGAGGGGAGACCCAGTACTTC.

The genes are TRBV21-1 and TRBJ1-1. TRBV21-1 is reported as a pseudogene. CDR3 length: 13 residues. The CDR3 spells CASSKDFRPEAFF. CDR3 coding DNA: TGTGCCAGCAGCAAAGATTTTCGACCTGAAGCTTTCTTT.

This chain connects TRBV6-5 to TRBJ1-4; D remains unclear. CDR3 size: 14 residues. Germline V gene data show CDR1 as MNHEY and CDR2 as SVGAGI. V lost 4 bases to trimming and J lost 5 bases, with 11 bases between them. The CDR3 DNA sequence: TGTGCCAGCAGTTCTCAGGCGGGGAATGAAAAACTGTTTTTT. Its translation: CASSSQAGNEKLFF.

By share, this clone counts as medium-sized (0.01 to 0.1%). This chain links TRBV18 with TRBJ2-1; possible D gene TRBD2, 7 bases. Germline values: CDR1 KGHSH, CDR2 LQKENI. This CDR3 region has 14 residues. Trimming cost V 6 bases and J 7 bases, with 16 bases left between them. CDR3 nucleotide sequence: TGTGCCAGCTCCCTAGGGGGGGCCCAGAATGAGCAGTTCTTC. The encoded protein is CASSLGGAQNEQFF.

V usage is TRBV7-6 and J usage is TRBJ1-3; maybe TRBD1 (6 bases). From germline, CDR1 is SGHVS and CDR2 FNYEAQ. Between the trimmed V and J ends, which lost 0 bases and 0 bases, there was a span of 6 bases. This CDR3 is 15 amino acids long. CDR3 residues: CASSLADSSGNTIYF. CDR3 DNA: TGTGCCAGCAGCTTAGCGGACAGCTCTGGAAACACCATATATTTT.

This clone was recorded once. The chain carries TRBV9 and TRBJ2-5; D might be TRBD1 or TRBD2, each matching 7 bases. V was shortened by 4 bases and J by 5 bases, with 24 bases between the two germline ends. Germline V gene data show CDR1 as SGDLS and CDR2 as YYNGEE. CDR3 length: 17 amino acids. The CDR3 coding sequence is TGTGCCAGCAGCCCCCGACAGGGAGGGGGGAATTGGGAGACCCAGTACTTC. It is translated as CASSPRQGGGNWETQYF.

The rearrangement uses TRBV7-2 and TRBJ2-3; 9 bases align to TRBD2. This CDR3 contains 16 residues. CDR1 is SGHTA, CDR2 FQGNSA, per germline. Trimming removed 5 bases from V and 4 bases from J; junction bases left unmatched: 10. The CDR3 spells CASSPQGGRAADTQYF. As DNA, the CDR3 is TGTGCCAGCAGCCCCCAGGGCGGGAGGGCTGCAGATACGCAGTATTTT.

This clone has only a few counts. This sample also contains other DNA sequences that code for the same CDR3. The chain employs TRBV28 and TRBJ2-5, with TRBD2 matching over 9 bases. The CDR3 totals 18 residues. With 2 bases clipped from V and 5 bases from J, the junction kept 15 bases outside the gene matches. Germline V gene data show CDR1 as MDHEN and CDR2 as SYDVKM. The CDR3: CASSLRLSLRGGRETQYF. The CDR3, as DNA: TGTGCCAGCAGTTTAAGACTCTCTTTGCGGGGGGGCCGGGAGACCCAGTACTTC.

The chain uses TRBV6-5 and TRBJ1-1; D is possibly TRBD1 (6 bases). Germline assignment: CDR1 MNHEY and CDR2 SVGAGI. The ends were cut back, 6 bases at V and 4 bases at J, with 15 bases in the middle. The CDR3 extends over 14 amino acids. The CDR3 region is CASRLNPRGTEAFF. The CDR3 nucleotides read TGTGCCAGCAGGCTAAACCCCAGGGGCACTGAAGCTTTCTTT.

This clone was counted only a few times. The rearrangement links TRBV19 to TRBJ1-5; no definite D call. The CDR3 has 12 residues. Germline V gives CDR1 LNHDA, CDR2 SQIVND (reference sequence). Trimming removed 6 bases at V and 11 bases at J, with 14 bases between. CDR3 in amino acids: CASSQTPAAQHF. Here the CDR3 DNA reads TGTGCCAGTAGCCAGACCCCGGCGGCCCAGCATTTT.

The chain employs TRBV2 and TRBJ1-5; TRBD1 is a possible D gene (5 bases). V was cut by 6 bases and J by 1 base, with 13 bases left in between. The CDR3 covers 15 residues. Germline V gene data show CDR1 as SNHLY and CDR2 as FYNNEI. CDR3 nucleotides: TGTGCCAGCAGGGTTTTCTCAGGGAGCAATCAGCCCCAGCATTTT. This encodes CASRVFSGSNQPQHF.

To note about this clone: Being one base from a much bigger clone, this may be a read error. Within the sample, other DNA sequences also encode this same CDR3. The J gene is TRBJ1-2, the V gene TRBV7-6; 9 bases map to TRBD1. Per the germline V gene, CDR1 is SGHVS and CDR2 is FNYEAQ. V trimming: 6 bases; J trimming: 4 bases; junction bases outside the gene matches: 12. The CDR3 is made up of 16 amino acids. The CDR3 here is CASSTSQGALTYGYTF. DNA for the CDR3: TGTGCCAGCAGTACATCACAGGGGGCGCTTACCTATGGCTACACCTTC.

The rearrangement uses TRBV9 and TRBJ2-1, with 11 bases lining up with TRBD2. The CDR3 is 16 residues long. CDR1 and CDR2 from the germline V gene are SGDLS and YYNGEE. Unmatched junction bases numbered 5, after V lost 3 bases and J lost 3 bases. This chain's CDR3 is CASSGASGGLYNEQFF. As DNA, the CDR3 is TGTGCCAGCAGCGGGGCTAGCGGGGGGCTCTACAATGAGCAGTTCTTC.

The chain uses TRBV21-1 and TRBJ2-7; the D call of TRBD1 is as the table states it, not checked on the DNA. TRBV21-1 is labeled a pseudogene. The CDR3 consists of 16 residues. The CDR3 loop reads CASSRGREASAYEQYV. DNA for the CDR3: TGTGCCAGCAGCCGCGGCAGGGAAGCATCGGCCTACGAGCAGTACGTC.

The chain employs TRBV7-2 and TRBJ2-5; 7 bases match TRBD1. With V trimmed by 5 bases and J by 4 bases, 10 bases remained unmatched. CDR1 is SGHTA and CDR2 is FQGNSA in the germline V gene. The CDR3 contains 15 residues. CDR3 loop: CASSGPGGSGETQYF. CDR3 DNA sequence: TGTGCCAGCAGCGGCCCAGGGGGTTCAGGAGAGACCCAGTACTTC.

This clone qualifies as medium-sized (0.01 to 0.1%). CDR3 coding DNA: TGTGCCAGCAGCCCCGTCGGGTCAGGCCTGGGAAATCAGCCCCAGCATTTT. Its translation: CASSPVGSGLGNQPQHF. V usage is TRBV27 and J usage is TRBJ1-5; D gene ambiguous. V lost 6 bases and J lost 4, with 22 bases in between. The CDR3 consists of 17 residues. CDR1 and CDR2 (germline): MNHEY, SMNVEV (reference sequence).

The V gene is TRBV29-1, the J gene TRBJ2-3; D gene ambiguous. CDR3 size: 12 residues. Germline loops: CDR1 SQVTM, CDR2 ANQGSEA. Trimming shortened V by 3 bases and J by 3 bases, and 7 bases separated the two germline ends. CDR3 protein: CSVDPGTDTQYF. The CDR3 bases are TGCAGCGTTGATCCCGGAACAGATACGCAGTATTTT.

The J gene is TRBJ2-6, the V gene TRBV6-5; D remains ambiguous. The CDR3 length is 16 residues. From germline, CDR1 is MNHEY and CDR2 SVGAGI. V was cut by 0 bases and J by 4 bases, with 10 bases left in between. As DNA, the CDR3 is TGTGCCAGCAGTTACTCCCCGGGCGGAGGGGCCAACGTCCTGACTTTC. Protein product: CASSYSPGGGANVLTF.

This clone was observed a single time. CDR3 sequence: CASSGRGTGYNTQYF. The DNA of the CDR3 is TGTGCCAGCAGCGGACGGGGGACCGGATATAATACGCAGTATTTT. The chain has TRBV7-9 and TRBJ2-3, with TRBD2 as a possible D gene (6 bases). The CDR3 length is 15 residues. Per the germline V gene, CDR1 is SEHNR and CDR2 is FQNEAQ (reference sequence). Trimming shortened V by 5 bases and J by 7 bases, and 19 bases separated the two germline ends.

The chain links TRBV11-2 to TRBJ1-1, with a possible D match to TRBD1 (6 bases). CDR1 is SGHAT and CDR2 is FQNNGV in the germline V gene. This CDR3 comprises 14 residues. The V and J ends lost 5 bases and 4 bases respectively, with 14 bases between them. As DNA, the CDR3 is TGTGCCAGCAGCCGAAACAGGGTGGGCACTGAAGCTTTCTTT. Translation: CASSRNRVGTEAFF. Drawing the rest from reference TRBV11-2 and TRBJ1-1, the complete variable domain is EAGVAQSPRYKIIEKRQSVAFWCNPISGHATLYWYQQILGQGPKLLIQFQNNGVVDDSQLPKDRFSAERLKGVDSTLKIQPAKLEDSAVYLCASSRNRVGTEAFFGQGTRLTVV.

The chain uses TRBV7-9 and TRBJ1-1; D is uncertain. Germline assignment: CDR1 SEHNR and CDR2 FQNEAQ (reference sequence). V was pared by 6 bases and J by 4 bases, with 9 bases between. The CDR3 runs to 12 residues. CDR3: CASSRDTTEAFF. For the CDR3, the DNA is TGTGCCAGCAGTCGGGATACCACTGAAGCTTTCTTT.